These 10 T cell receptor beta chains share one sample of origin, sequenced in a study of identical twins. TCRdb re-derived calls from the 5' RACE reads in MiXCR, one entry per CDR3 protein. The top ten hold over 2% of the sample, which has a few hundred thousand distinct CDR3 sequences, around 8.8% seen once. This sample also belongs to another study, concerning yellow fever vaccine responses in identical twins.

The specimen was memory (CD45RO+) T cells sorted from blood. The receptors originated from a woman under 30 in good health.

This clonotype was picked up many times. The chain has TRBV5-1 and TRBJ1-2; D is unclear. From germline, CDR1 is SGHRS and CDR2 YFSETQ. The CDR3 totals 12 residues. The V and J ends lost 3 bases and 6 bases respectively, with 9 bases between them. The DNA for the CDR3 is TGCGCCAGCAGCTACAACAGCGATGGCTACACCTTC. Residues: CASSYNSDGYTF. The full variable domain, rest sourced from reference TRBV5-1 and TRBJ1-2, is KAGVTQTPRYLIKTRGQQVTLSCSPISGHRSVSWYQQTPGQGLQFLFEYFSETQRNKGNFPGRFSGRQFSNSRSEMNVSTLELGDSALYLCASSYNSDGYTFGSGTRLTVV.

This clonotype has only a few counts. The CDR3 loop reads CASSQDIGQDPLEQYF. In DNA, the CDR3 is TGCGCCAGCAGCCAAGATATAGGGCAGGATCCTCTCGAGCAGTACTTC. The J gene is TRBJ2-7, the V gene TRBV4-1, with unresolved D. The V gene lost 0 bases and the J gene lost 6 bases, with 18 bases spanning the gap. This CDR3 has 16 residues. The germline V gene has CDR1 MGHRA and CDR2 YSYEKL.

This clonotype was counted many times. This rearrangement joins TRBV12-3 or TRBV12-4 to TRBJ1-2; no firm D call. CDR3 length: 15 residues. Trimming shortened V by 3 bases and J by 8 bases, and 19 bases separated the two germline ends. This chain's CDR3 is CASSFGSGRPWGYTF. The CDR3, as DNA: TGTGCCAGCAGTTTCGGCTCCGGACGCCCGTGGGGCTACACCTTC.

This clonotype was seen a handful of times. This rearrangement joins TRBV20-1 to TRBJ2-1, with 9 bases matching TRBD2. In germline, CDR1 is DFQATT, CDR2 SNEGSKA (reference sequence). The V and J ends lost 0 bases and 7 bases, in that order; junction bases with no gene match: 7. This CDR3 contains 15 residues. CDR3 in amino acids: CSAREAGGQYNEQFF. For the CDR3, the DNA is TGCAGTGCTAGAGAGGCGGGGGGGCAGTATAATGAGCAGTTCTTC.

This clonotype was seen ten or more times. The chain combines TRBV25-1 with TRBJ2-3; the D is unclear. The CDR3 length is 12 residues. Per germline, CDR1 MGHDK and CDR2 SYGVNS. V lost 3 bases, J lost 1 base, and 2 bases lay in between. CDR3 in amino acids: CASSERTDTQYF. In nucleotides, the CDR3 is TGTGCCAGCAGTGAGCGCACAGATACGCAGTATTTT.

This clonotype was counted at least ten times. The DNA of the CDR3 is TGCAGCGCCCGGTTCGGGGCCGGAAACACCATATATTTT. Translating gives CSARFGAGNTIYF. The V and J genes are TRBV29-1 and TRBJ1-3; tentatively, D is TRBD1 (5 bases). Germline assignment: CDR1 SQVTM and CDR2 ANQGSEA. This CDR3 is 13 amino acids long. V was cut by 7 bases and J by 4 bases, with 14 bases left in between.

This clonotype turned up a few times. The chain recombines TRBV20-1 with TRBJ2-2, with 7 bases fitting TRBD2. The V gene end was trimmed by 5 bases and the J gene end by 1 base; junction bases not matched to a gene: 4. This CDR3 region has 14 residues. The germline gives CDR1 DFQATT, CDR2 SNEGSKA (reference sequence). This CDR3 is CSAQRGGNTGELFF. The CDR3 DNA is TGCAGTGCTCAGCGGGGCGGGAACACCGGGGAGCTGTTTTTT.

The chain employs TRBV14 and TRBJ2-2; 8 bases match TRBD1. Germline lookup yields CDR1 SGHDN and CDR2 FVKESK. This CDR3 spans 15 amino acids. The ends lost 4 bases at V and 5 bases at J; junction bases unmatched: 6. CDR3 DNA: TGTGCCAGCAGCCGCCACAGGGGGTCGACCGGGGAGCTGTTTTTT. It codes for CASSRHRGSTGELFF. Together with reference TRBV14 and TRBJ2-2, the CDR3 gives the full variable domain: EAGVTQFPSHSVIEKGQTVTLRCDPISGHDNLYWYRRVMGKEIKFLLHFVKESKQDESGMPNNRFLAERTGGTYSTLKVQPAELEDSGVYFCASSRHRGSTGELFFGEGSRLTVL.

This clonotype appeared a few times. V is TRBV6-2 or TRBV6-3 and J is TRBJ2-3; TRBD2 matches 8 bases. CDR3 length: 16 amino acids. CDR1 MNHEY and CDR2 SVGEGT come from the germline V gene. V trimming: 2 bases; J trimming: 2 bases; junction bases outside the gene matches: 6. The CDR3 DNA sequence: TGTGCCAGCAGTTACAAGTTAGCGGGGTCCACAGATACGCAGTATTTT. It is translated as CASSYKLAGSTDTQYF.

This clonotype was counted many times. This sequence joins TRBV7-9 and TRBJ1-1; D remains unclear. CDR1 and CDR2 from the germline V gene are SEHNR and FQNEAQ (reference sequence). The CDR3 runs to 12 residues. Trimming took 5 bases from V and 1 from J, leaving 5 bases between them. CDR3 amino acids: CASSPKNTEAFF. The CDR3, as DNA: TGTGCCAGCAGCCCCAAGAACACTGAAGCTTTCTTT.